This T cell receptor (beta chain) was sequenced in a study of monozygotic twins with inflammatory bowel disease. This CDR3 has 14 residues. Using eight separate reactions per sample, the authors generated cDNA. TCRdb re-called the 5' RACE reads and gives one entry per CDR3 protein, without DNA. Its clone listing holds about 300,000 distinct CDR3 sequences. The sample consisted of blood. This rearrangement joins TRBV12-3 or TRBV12-4 to TRBJ2-2; the D gene TCRdb calls, TRBD2, cannot be checked with no DNA. This receptor was obtained from a human donor with ulcerative colitis or Crohn's disease, or a healthy co-twin of an affected twin (not recorded which). CDR3 loop: CAGRTSVGTGELFF.